The T cell receptor (beta chain) under discussion was sequenced for a study of human T cells and chemical hapten exposure. For the study at large: Scalp application of diphenylcyclopropenone was performed weekly in patients across the entire approximately 25-week study. Upper-back patches of 0.01% DPC were read at 6 days. Findings and limits, study-wide: TCRs exceeding a frequency of 1 in 1000 stayed unchanged under DPC sensitization.

Documented time point: patch test 3, about 24 weeks after DPC sensitization. As to treatment: therapeutic diphenylcyclopropenone sensitization with weekly scalp DPC. There are 17 residues in the CDR3. V gave up 4 bases and J gave up 6 bases; unmatched junction bases: 11. Germline CDR1 and CDR2: SGHAT and FQNNGV. Authors' processing steps: Samples ranged from roughly 20,000 to 700,000 TCRs, with a median of about 96,000. Using its own MiXCR run on the RACE reads, TCRdb lists one record per CDR3 protein. The V and J calls shown here were made by TCRdb, not taken from the authors' results. The table records about 160,000 distinct CDR3 sequences, about 27% of them present only once. In its sample, this clonotype was seen a few times. Its antigen is still unknown.

The chain is built from TRBV11-2 and TRBJ2-1; 11 positions match TRBD1. The receptor comes from a young woman with alopecia areata. Some clones in this sample may be carry-over from other donors' samples. The source was whole blood, collected in connection with sensitization to the hapten diphenylcyclopropenone (DPC). The CDR3 loop reads CASSSRPDRGLGNEQFF. CDR3 nucleotide sequence: TGTGCCAGCAGCTCTAGGCCGGACAGGGGGCTAGGCAATGAGCAGTTCTTC.